What follows are 14 T cell receptor beta chains derived from one specimen sequenced in a study of T cell responses to AZD1222 COVID-19 vaccine. Assay: immunoSEQ multiplex PCR; the TCRdb copy retains only in-frame clones and omits some. The data show around 99,000 clones, 90% to 95% seen once. This specimen consisted of peripheral blood, obtained on day 0 of AZD1222 vaccination. These receptors came from an adult in good health.

The chain couples TRBV30 to TRBJ2-7; TRBD2 might be the D (7 bases). V lost 4 bases to trimming and J lost 1 base, with 17 bases between them. CDR1 is GTSNPN and CDR2 is SVGIG in the germline V gene (reference sequence). CDR3 length equals 15 residues. CDR3 sequence reads: CAWKSRGAVSYEQYF. CDR3 DNA sequence: TGTGCCTGGAAGAGCCGGGGGGCCGTTTCCTACGAGCAGTACTTC. Full variable domain (missing parts from reference TRBV30 and TRBJ2-7): SQTIHQWPATLVQPVGSPLSLECTVEGTSNPNLYWYRQAAGRGLQLLFYSVGIGQISSEVPQNLSASRPQDRQFILSSKKLLLSDSGFYLCAWKSRGAVSYEQYFGPGTRLTVT.

This clone appeared a few times. This sequence joins TRBV7-9 and TRBJ2-7, with 10 bases identical to TRBD2. Germline V gene data show CDR1 as SEHNR and CDR2 as FQNEAQ (reference sequence). J lost 7 bases, V lost 5 bases, and 17 bases had no gene match. This CDR3 contains 17 residues. This chain's CDR3 is CASSPTLRSGRVREQYF. The CDR3 DNA reads TGTGCCAGCAGCCCAACCCTTAGGAGCGGGAGGGTGAGGGAGCAGTACTTC.

The V gene is TRBV6-4, the J gene TRBJ1-5, with TRBD1 as a possible D gene (5 bases). CDR1 is MRHNA, CDR2 SNTAGT, per germline. Trimming removed 4 bases at V and 7 bases at J, with 11 bases between. The CDR3 loop spans 13 amino acids. Written as DNA, the CDR3 is TGTGCCAGCAGTGCGAATAGGGACCAGCCCCAGCATTTT. Its translation is CASSANRDQPQHF.

This clone has only a few counts. This sequence joins TRBV12-3 or TRBV12-4 and TRBJ1-6; D gene ambiguous. CDR3 length equals 12 residues. The V gene lost 5 bases and the J gene lost 9 bases, with 8 bases spanning the gap. CDR3 DNA sequence: TGTGCCAGCAGTCCCGAGGGTTCACCCCTCCACTTT. Protein: CASSPEGSPLHF.

V usage is TRBV7-2 and J usage is TRBJ1-1, with 7 bases aligning to TRBD1. In germline, CDR1 is SGHTA, CDR2 FQGNSA. Trimming at V came to 3 bases and at J to 9 bases, leaving 7 bases not matched to a gene. The CDR3 contains 13 residues. The CDR3 region is CASSFGGGQKAFF. CDR3 nucleotides: TGTGCCAGCAGCTTCGGAGGGGGACAGAAAGCTTTCTTT.

The V gene is TRBV9, the J gene TRBJ2-5, with TRBD2 identical over 11 bases. Germline CDR1 is SGDLS and CDR2 is YYNGEE. The V segment lost 0 bases and the J segment 5 bases; nucleotides outside the gene matches: 9. CDR3 length: 17 residues. The DNA of the CDR3 is TGTGCCAGCAGCGTAGAATTTGGGACTAGCGGCAGGGAGACCCAGTACTTC. It yields the protein CASSVEFGTSGRETQYF.

The chain links TRBV28 to TRBJ1-4; TRBD1 matches at 7 bases. CDR3 size: 14 residues. Germline-derived CDR1 and CDR2 are MDHEN and SYDVKM. Losses at the gene ends were 6 bases for V and 7 bases for J; bases not matched to a gene: 8. The CDR3 is CASSAPGQSEKLFF. The CDR3 DNA sequence: TGTGCCAGCAGCGCCCCGGGACAGAGTGAAAAACTGTTTTTT.

This clone was seen a single time. The sample has other DNA sequences that encode this CDR3 too. This rearrangement joins TRBV2 to TRBJ1-5; D is unresolved. Germline assignment: CDR1 SNHLY and CDR2 FYNNEI. V lost 1 base and J lost 0, with 4 bases in between. The CDR3 has 14 amino acids. DNA for the CDR3: TGTGCCAGCAGTGAAGGGTATAGCAATCAGCCCCAGCATTTT. Translated, it gives CASSEGYSNQPQHF.

V is TRBV21-1 and J is TRBJ2-4; TRBD2, the D gene given by the table, was not confirmed from the DNA. TRBV21-1 is an annotated pseudogene. This CDR3 contains 19 residues. The CDR3 DNA is TGTGCCAGCAGCAATAGCGGGGGGGCTATTGTTCTGTGCAAAAACATTCAGTACTTC. Protein sequence: CASSNSGGAIVLCKNIQYF.

This sequence joins TRBV7-8 and TRBJ2-7; D call uncertain. V dropped 0 bases and J dropped 1 base, with 10 bases sitting between them. The CDR3 spans 15 residues. Germline CDR1 is SGHVS and CDR2 is FQNEAQ. CDR3 loop: CASSLAGSSSYEQYF. The DNA of the CDR3 is TGTGCCAGCAGCTTAGCGGGCAGTTCGTCCTACGAGCAGTACTTC.

In its sample, this clone ranks as medium-sized (0.01 to 0.1%). The chain joins TRBV6-1 to TRBJ2-5, with TRBD2 matching over 9 bases. The V gene's germline CDR1 is MNHNS and CDR2 SASEGT. The CDR3 has 17 residues. Germline trimming cut 1 base from V and 5 bases from J; bases unmatched to any gene: 11. The DNA for the CDR3 is TGTGCCAGCAGTGAAGAACTAGCGGGTGGACGAGCGGAGACCCAGTACTTC. Its protein is CASSEELAGGRAETQYF.

The chain joins TRBV5-1 to TRBJ2-5; D is undetermined. This CDR3 is 12 amino acids long. The germline V gene encodes CDR1 SGHRS and CDR2 YFSETQ. The germline V and J ends were trimmed by 0 bases and 5 bases, with 5 bases remaining between them. The CDR3 protein is CASSLGRETQYF. The CDR3 DNA is TGCGCCAGCAGCTTGGGAAGGGAGACCCAGTACTTC.

The chain has TRBV14 and TRBJ1-2; no clear D gene. V was shortened by 8 bases and J by 2 bases, with 15 bases between the two germline ends. The CDR3 consists of 14 residues. CDR1 SGHDN and CDR2 FVKESK come from the germline V gene. The CDR3 protein is CASGVTHANYGYTF. The CDR3 nucleotides read TGTGCCAGCGGGGTGACACATGCGAACTATGGCTACACCTTC.

J is TRBJ1-1 and V is TRBV10-2; D gene unclear. Germline CDR1 is WSHSY and CDR2 is SAAADI. The V and J ends lost 8 bases and 0 bases respectively, with 7 bases between them. This CDR3 region has 12 residues. The CDR3 nucleotides read TGCGCCAGCGGAATTTTGAACACTGAAGCTTTCTTT. It encodes CASGILNTEAFF.